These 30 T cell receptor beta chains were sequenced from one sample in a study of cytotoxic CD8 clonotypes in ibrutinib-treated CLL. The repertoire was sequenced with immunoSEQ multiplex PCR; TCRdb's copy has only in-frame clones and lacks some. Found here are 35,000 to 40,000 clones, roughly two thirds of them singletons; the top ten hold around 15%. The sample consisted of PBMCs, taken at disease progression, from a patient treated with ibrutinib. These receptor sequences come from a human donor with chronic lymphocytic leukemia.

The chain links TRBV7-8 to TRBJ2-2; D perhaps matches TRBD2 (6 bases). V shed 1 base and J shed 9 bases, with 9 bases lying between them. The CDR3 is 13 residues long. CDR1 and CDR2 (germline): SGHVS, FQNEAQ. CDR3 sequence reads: CASSLGLARELFF. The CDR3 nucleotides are TGTGCCAGCAGCTTAGGTCTAGCGCGGGAGCTGTTTTTT.

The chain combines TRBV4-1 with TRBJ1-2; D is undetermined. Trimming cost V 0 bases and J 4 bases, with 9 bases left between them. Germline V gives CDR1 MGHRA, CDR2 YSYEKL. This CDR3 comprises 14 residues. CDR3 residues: CASSQDLTRYGYTF. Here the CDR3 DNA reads TGCGCCAGCAGCCAAGATTTAACCCGCTATGGCTACACCTTC.

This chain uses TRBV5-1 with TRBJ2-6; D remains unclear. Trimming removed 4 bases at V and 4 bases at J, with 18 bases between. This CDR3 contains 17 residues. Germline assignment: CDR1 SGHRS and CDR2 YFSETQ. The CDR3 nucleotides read TGCGCCAGCAGCCCGGTGGAGCTTCGGTCGGGGGCCAACGTCCTGACTTTC. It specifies CASSPVELRSGANVLTF.

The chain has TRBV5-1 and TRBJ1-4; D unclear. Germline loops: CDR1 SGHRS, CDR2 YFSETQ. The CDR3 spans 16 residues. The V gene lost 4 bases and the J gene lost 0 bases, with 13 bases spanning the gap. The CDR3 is CASSVLPDPTNEKLFF. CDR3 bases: TGCGCCAGCAGCGTATTGCCCGATCCAACTAATGAAAAACTGTTTTTT.

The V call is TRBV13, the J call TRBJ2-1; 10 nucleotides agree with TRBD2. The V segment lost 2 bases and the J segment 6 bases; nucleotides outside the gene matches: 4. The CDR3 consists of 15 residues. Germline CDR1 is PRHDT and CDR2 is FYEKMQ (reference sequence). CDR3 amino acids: CASSLLSGGANEQFF. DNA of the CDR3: TGTGCCAGCAGCTTATTGAGCGGGGGGGCCAATGAGCAGTTCTTC.

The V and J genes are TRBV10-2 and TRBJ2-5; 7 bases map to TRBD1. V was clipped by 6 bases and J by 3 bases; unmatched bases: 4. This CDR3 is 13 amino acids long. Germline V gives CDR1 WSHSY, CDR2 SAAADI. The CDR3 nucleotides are TGCGCCAGCAGCATCCAGGGGGAAGAGACCCAGTACTTC. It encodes CASSIQGEETQYF.

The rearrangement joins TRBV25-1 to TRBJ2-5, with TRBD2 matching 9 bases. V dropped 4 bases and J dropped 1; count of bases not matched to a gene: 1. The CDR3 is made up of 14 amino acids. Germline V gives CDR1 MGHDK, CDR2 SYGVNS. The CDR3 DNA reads TGTGCCAGCAGTGGACTAGCGGTCCAAGAGACCCAGTACTTC. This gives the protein CASSGLAVQETQYF. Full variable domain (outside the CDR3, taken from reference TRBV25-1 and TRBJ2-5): EADIYQTPRYLVIGTGKKITLECSQTMGHDKMYWYQQDPGMELHLIHYSYGVNSTEKGDLSSESTVSRIRTEHFPLTLESARPSHTSQYLCASSGLAVQETQYFGPGTRLLVL.

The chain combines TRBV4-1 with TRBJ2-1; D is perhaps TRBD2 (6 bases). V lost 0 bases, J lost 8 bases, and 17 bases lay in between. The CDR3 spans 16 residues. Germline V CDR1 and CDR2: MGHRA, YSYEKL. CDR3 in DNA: TGCGCCAGCAGCCAAGATGGGACTTCTAGTAGCGATGAGCAGTTCTTC. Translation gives CASSQDGTSSSDEQFF.

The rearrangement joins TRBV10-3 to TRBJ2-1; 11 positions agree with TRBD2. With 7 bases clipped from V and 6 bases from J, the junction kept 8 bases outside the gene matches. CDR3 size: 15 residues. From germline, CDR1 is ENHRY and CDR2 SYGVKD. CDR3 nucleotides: TGTGCCATCACCACGGAACTAGCGGGGGCCAATGAGCAGTTCTTC. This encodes CAITTELAGANEQFF.

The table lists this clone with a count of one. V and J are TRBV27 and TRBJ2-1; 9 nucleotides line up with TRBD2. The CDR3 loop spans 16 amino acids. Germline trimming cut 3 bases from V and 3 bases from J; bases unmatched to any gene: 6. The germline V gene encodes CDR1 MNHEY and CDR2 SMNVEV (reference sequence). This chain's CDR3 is CASSFQAGGIYNEQFF. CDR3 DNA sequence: TGTGCCAGCAGTTTCCAAGCGGGGGGAATCTACAATGAGCAGTTCTTC.

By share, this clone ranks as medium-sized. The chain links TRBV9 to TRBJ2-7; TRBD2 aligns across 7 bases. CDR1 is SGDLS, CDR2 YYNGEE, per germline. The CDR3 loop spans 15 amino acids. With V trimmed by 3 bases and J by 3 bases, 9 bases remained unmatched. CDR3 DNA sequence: TGTGCCAGCAGCGCCGGAGGAGGGGAGGGCTACGAGCAGTACTTC. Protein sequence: CASSAGGGEGYEQYF.

Written as DNA, the CDR3 is TGTGCCAGCAGTGTGAGTGGGGGAAGAACTGAAGCTTTCTTT. It yields the protein CASSVSGGRTEAFF. This rearrangement joins TRBV6-4 to TRBJ1-1, with D tentatively TRBD1 (5 bases). The length of the CDR3 is 14 residues. V lost 4 bases and J 5 bases, leaving 14 bases between the germline ends. CDR1 MRHNA and CDR2 SNTAGT come from the germline V gene.

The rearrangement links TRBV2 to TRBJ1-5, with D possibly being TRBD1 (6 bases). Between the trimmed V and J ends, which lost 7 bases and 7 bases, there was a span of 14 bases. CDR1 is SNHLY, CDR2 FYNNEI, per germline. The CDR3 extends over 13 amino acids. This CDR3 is CASTGGPGQPQHF. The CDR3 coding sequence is TGTGCCAGCACCGGGGGGCCAGGGCAGCCCCAGCATTTT.

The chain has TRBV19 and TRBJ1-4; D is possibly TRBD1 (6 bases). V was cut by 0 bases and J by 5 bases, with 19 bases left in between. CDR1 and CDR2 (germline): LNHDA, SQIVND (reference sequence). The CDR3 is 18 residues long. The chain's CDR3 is CASSIDLLGGRGNEKLFF. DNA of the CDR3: TGTGCCAGTAGTATAGATCTACTGGGGGGGCGCGGAAATGAAAAACTGTTTTTT. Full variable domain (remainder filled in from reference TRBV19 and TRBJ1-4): DGGITQSPKYLFRKEGQNVTLSCEQNLNHDAMYWYRQDPGQGLRLIYYSQIVNDFQKGDIAEGYSVSREKKESFPLTVTSAQKNPTAFYLCASSIDLLGGRGNEKLFFGSGTQLSVL.

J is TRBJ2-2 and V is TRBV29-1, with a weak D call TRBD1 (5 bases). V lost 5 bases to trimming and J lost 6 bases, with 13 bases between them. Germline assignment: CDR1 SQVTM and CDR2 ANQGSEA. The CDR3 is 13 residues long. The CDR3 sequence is CSVNQGRAGELFF. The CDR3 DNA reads TGCAGCGTTAACCAGGGTAGGGCCGGGGAGCTGTTTTTT.

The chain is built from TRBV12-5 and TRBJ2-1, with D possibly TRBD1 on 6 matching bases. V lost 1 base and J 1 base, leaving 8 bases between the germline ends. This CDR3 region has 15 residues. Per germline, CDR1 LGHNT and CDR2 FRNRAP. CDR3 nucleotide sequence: TGTGCTAGTGGTTTGGGGACAGCATCCTACAATGAGCAGTTCTTC. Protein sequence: CASGLGTASYNEQFF.

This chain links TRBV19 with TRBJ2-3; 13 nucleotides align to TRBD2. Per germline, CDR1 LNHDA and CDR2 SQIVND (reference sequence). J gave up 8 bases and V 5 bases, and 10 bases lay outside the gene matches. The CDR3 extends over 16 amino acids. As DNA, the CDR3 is TGTGCCAGTAGTGCCCGACTAGCGGGGGGTTCAGGTACGCAGTATTTT. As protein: CASSARLAGGSGTQYF.

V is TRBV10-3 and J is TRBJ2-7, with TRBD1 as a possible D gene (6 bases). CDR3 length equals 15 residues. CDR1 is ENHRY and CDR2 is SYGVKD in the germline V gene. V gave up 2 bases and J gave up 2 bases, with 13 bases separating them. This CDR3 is CAISEPRRGAYEQYF. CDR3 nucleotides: TGTGCCATCAGTGAGCCCCGCAGGGGAGCCTACGAGCAGTACTTC.

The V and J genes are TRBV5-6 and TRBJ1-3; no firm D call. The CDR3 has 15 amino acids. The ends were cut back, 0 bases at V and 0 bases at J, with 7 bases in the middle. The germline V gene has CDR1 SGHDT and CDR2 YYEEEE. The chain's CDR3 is CASSLGARSGNTIYF. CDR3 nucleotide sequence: TGTGCCAGCAGCTTGGGGGCCCGCTCTGGAAACACCATATATTTT.

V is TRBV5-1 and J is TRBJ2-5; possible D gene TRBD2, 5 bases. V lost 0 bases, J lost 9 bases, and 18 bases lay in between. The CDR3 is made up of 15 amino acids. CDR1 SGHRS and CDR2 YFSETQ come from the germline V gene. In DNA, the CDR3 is TGCGCCAGCAGCTTGGAGTCGGGGAGCCTAAGAGCCCAGTACTTC. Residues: CASSLESGSLRAQYF.

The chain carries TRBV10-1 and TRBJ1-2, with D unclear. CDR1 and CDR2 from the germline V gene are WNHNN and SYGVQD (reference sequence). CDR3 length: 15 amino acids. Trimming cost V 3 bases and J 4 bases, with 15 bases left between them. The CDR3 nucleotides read TGCGCCAGCAGTGACACCGGTCGGGGTCCCTATGGCTACACCTTC. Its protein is CASSDTGRGPYGYTF.

In nucleotides, the CDR3 is TGTGCCATCAGTGCCCCCTCCTACGAGCAGTACTTC. Its translation is CAISAPSYEQYF. The rearrangement uses TRBV10-3 and TRBJ2-7; no definite D call. The CDR3 runs 12 residues. Trimming left V 4 bases short and J 0 bases short, with 4 bases between. Germline CDR1 ENHRY, CDR2 SYGVKD.

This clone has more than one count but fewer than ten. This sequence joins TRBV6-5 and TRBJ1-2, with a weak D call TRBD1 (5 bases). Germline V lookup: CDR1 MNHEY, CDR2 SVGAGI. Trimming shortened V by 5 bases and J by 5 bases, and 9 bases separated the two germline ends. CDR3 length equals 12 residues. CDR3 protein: CASSSQGYGYTF. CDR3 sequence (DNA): TGTGCCAGCAGTAGCCAGGGATATGGCTACACCTTC.

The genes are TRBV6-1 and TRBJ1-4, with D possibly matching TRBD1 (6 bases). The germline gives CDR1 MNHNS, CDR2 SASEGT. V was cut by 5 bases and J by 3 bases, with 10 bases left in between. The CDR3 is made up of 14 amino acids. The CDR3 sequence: CASSPGAANEKLFF. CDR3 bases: TGTGCCAGCAGTCCAGGGGCGGCTAATGAAAAACTGTTTTTT.

CDR3 DNA: TGTGCCAGCAGTGAAGGACTAGCGGGGGTCACAGATACGCAGTATTTT. It yields the protein CASSEGLAGVTDTQYF. The rearrangement links TRBV2 to TRBJ2-3, with 12 nucleotides matching TRBD2. This CDR3 is built from 16 residues. CDR1 SNHLY and CDR2 FYNNEI come from the germline V gene. V lost 1 base to trimming and J lost 2 bases; unmatched junction nucleotides: 1.

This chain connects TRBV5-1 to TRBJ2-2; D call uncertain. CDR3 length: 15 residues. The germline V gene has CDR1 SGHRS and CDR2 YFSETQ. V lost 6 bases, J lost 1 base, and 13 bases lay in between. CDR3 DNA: TGCGCCAGCAACCCAGCGATCGGGAACACCGGGGAGCTGTTTTTT. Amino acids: CASNPAIGNTGELFF. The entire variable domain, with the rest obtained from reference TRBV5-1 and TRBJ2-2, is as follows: KAGVTQTPRYLIKTRGQQVTLSCSPISGHRSVSWYQQTPGQGLQFLFEYFSETQRNKGNFPGRFSGRQFSNSRSEMNVSTLELGDSALYLCASNPAIGNTGELFFGEGSRLTVL.

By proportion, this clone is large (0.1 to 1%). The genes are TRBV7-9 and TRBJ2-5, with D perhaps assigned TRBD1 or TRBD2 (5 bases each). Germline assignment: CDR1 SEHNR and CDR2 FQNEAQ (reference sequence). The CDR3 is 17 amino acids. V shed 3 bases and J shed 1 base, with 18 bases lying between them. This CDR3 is CASSFALLRDGQETQYF. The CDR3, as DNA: TGTGCCAGCAGCTTCGCTTTGCTAAGGGACGGCCAAGAGACCCAGTACTTC.

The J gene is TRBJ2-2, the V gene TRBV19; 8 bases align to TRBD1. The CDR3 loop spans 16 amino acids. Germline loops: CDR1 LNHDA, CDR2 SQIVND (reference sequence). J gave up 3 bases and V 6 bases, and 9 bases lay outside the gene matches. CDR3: CASRTGGRRDTGELFF. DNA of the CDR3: TGTGCCAGTAGAACAGGGGGGCGGAGGGACACCGGGGAGCTGTTTTTT.

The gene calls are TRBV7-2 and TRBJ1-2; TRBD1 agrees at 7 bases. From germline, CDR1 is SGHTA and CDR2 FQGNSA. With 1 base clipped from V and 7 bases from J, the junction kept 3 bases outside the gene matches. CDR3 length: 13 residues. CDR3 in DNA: TGTGCCAGCAGCTTAGAGGGGGCGTTTGGCTACACCTTC. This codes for CASSLEGAFGYTF.

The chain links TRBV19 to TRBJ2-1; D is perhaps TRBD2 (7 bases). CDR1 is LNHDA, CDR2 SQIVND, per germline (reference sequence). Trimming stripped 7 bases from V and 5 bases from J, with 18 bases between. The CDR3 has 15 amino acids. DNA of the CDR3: TGTGCCAGTACTTTCCCGGGGGGCTCAAACAATGAGCAGTTCTTC. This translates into CASTFPGGSNNEQFF.